These 4 T cell receptor beta chains came from one sample sequenced in a study of T cell repertoires in cytomegalovirus infection. Antigens of these TCRs are unknown. TCRdb re-analysed the reads in MiXCR, keeping a single row per CDR3 protein. In the table there are 370,000 or so distinct CDR3 sequences, about 35% of which are singletons. Specimen: cultured PBMCs, collected from culture after CMV antigen stimulation. These receptors originate from a human donor in good health (CMV status not recorded). Some clones in this sample may be carry-over from other donors' samples.

The chain uses TRBV7-2 and TRBJ1-2, with D hard to call. V lost 5 bases to trimming and J lost 10 bases, with 14 bases between them. Germline values: CDR1 SGHTA, CDR2 FQGNSA. CDR3 length equals 12 residues. The CDR3 reads CASSRGIVNYTF. CDR3 in DNA: TGTGCCAGCAGCCGAGGGATCGTGAACTACACCTTC.

This clonotype was observed at least ten times. The chain uses TRBV7-6 and TRBJ2-1; 8 bases fit TRBD2. The CDR3 is 16 amino acids. CDR1 is SGHVS, CDR2 FNYEAQ, per germline. Trimming at V came to 5 bases and at J to 3 bases, leaving 9 bases not matched to a gene. The CDR3 DNA reads as TGTGCCAGCAGCGATTCGGCGACTAGCGTCTACAATGAGCAGTTCTTC. Residues: CASSDSATSVYNEQFF.

The V gene is TRBV19, the J gene TRBJ1-5; D is possibly TRBD1 (5 bases). Germline V gives CDR1 LNHDA, CDR2 SQIVND (reference sequence). The ends were cut back, 3 bases at V and 2 bases at J, with 11 bases in the middle. The CDR3 extends over 15 amino acids. The CDR3 DNA is TGTGCCAGTAGTATCCCAGGGAAGGGCAATCAGCCCCAGCATTTT. Protein product: CASSIPGKGNQPQHF.

The genes are TRBV29-1 and TRBJ2-5; D is ambiguous. The CDR3 spans 13 residues. Trimming stripped 3 bases from V and 2 bases from J, with 10 bases between. CDR1 and CDR2 (germline): SQVTM, ANQGSEA. The CDR3 is CSVEWGQQETQYF. CDR3 bases: TGCAGCGTTGAGTGGGGTCAACAAGAGACCCAGTACTTC.